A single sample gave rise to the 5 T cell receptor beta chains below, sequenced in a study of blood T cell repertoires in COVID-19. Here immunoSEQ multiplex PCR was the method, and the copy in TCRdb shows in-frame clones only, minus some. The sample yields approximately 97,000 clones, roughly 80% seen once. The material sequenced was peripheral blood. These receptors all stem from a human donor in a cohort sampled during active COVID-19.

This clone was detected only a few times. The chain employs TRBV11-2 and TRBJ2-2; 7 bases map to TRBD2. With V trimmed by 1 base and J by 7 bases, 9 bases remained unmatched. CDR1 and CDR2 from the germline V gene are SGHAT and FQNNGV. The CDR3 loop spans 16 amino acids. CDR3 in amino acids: CASSLVSSREGGELFF. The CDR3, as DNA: TGTGCCAGCAGCTTAGTCTCAAGCAGGGAGGGCGGGGAGCTGTTTTTT.

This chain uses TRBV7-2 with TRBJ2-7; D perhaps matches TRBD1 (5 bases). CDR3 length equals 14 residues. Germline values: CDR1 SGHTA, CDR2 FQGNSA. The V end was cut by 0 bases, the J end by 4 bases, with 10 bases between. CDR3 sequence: CASSLARGEYEQYF. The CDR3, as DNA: TGTGCCAGCAGCTTAGCTAGGGGTGAATACGAGCAGTACTTC. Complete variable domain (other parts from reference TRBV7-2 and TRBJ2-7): GAGVSQSPSNKVTEKGKDVELRCDPISGHTALYWYRQSLGQGLEFLIYFQGNSAPDKSGLPSDRFSAERTGGSVSTLTIQRTQQEDSAVYLCASSLARGEYEQYFGPGTRLTVT.

CDR3 in amino acids: CASSYKGRSYGGYTF. The CDR3 DNA reads TGTGCCAGCAGTTACAAAGGCAGGTCATACGGTGGCTACACCTTC. The chain combines TRBV6-5 with TRBJ1-2; D gene unclear. This CDR3 spans 15 amino acids. Deletions cut 2 bases from V and 7 bases from J, with 17 bases between. Germline V lookup: CDR1 MNHEY, CDR2 SVGAGI.

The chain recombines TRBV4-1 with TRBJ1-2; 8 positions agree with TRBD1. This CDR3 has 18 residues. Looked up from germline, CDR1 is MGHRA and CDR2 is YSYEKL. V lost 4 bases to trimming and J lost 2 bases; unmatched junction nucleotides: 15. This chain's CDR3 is CASSPGGAGGAYNYGYTF. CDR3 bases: TGCGCCAGCAGCCCAGGGGGGGCAGGGGGCGCTTACAACTATGGCTACACCTTC.

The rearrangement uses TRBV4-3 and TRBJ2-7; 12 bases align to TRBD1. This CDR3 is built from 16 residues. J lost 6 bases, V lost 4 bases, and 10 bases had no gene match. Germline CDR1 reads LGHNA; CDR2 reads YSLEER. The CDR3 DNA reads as TGCGCCAGCAGCCCAAGACTGGGACAGGGGGCAATCGAGCAGTACTTC. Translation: CASSPRLGQGAIEQYF.